This T cell receptor (beta chain) was sequenced during a study of blood T cell repertoires in COVID-19. As for the study in general: COVID-19 samples collected from the United States, Italy and Spain covered acute and convalescent phases. Sample material is recorded as cDNA or gDNA derived from T cells, B-cell-depleted T cells, or PBMCs.

CDR1 and CDR2 from the germline V gene are SGHRS and YFSETQ. V shed 2 bases and J 2 bases; nucleotides not matched to a gene: 4. The CDR3 has 16 residues. As processed by the authors: By means of reference gene primer amplification, nucleated cell counts were estimated. The table came from immunoSEQ multiplex PCR; TCRdb's copy has only in-frame clones and leaves some out. That table furnishes V, J and clone size, whereas the DNA furnished D and trimming. The sample carries 90,000 or so clones, around 80% recorded once. This receptor was taken from a man aged 60 to 75 with acute or convalescent COVID-19. The sample consisted of peripheral blood. The rearrangement uses TRBV5-1 and TRBJ2-5, with 12 nucleotides matching TRBD2. The CDR3 bases are TGCGCCAGCAGCTTCAGACTAGCGGGGGCGCAAGAGACCCAGTACTTC. This codes for CASSFRLAGAQETQYF.